A selection of T cell receptor beta chains follows, all from one sample in a study of metastatic and nonmetastatic thyroid tumors. TCRdb re-called the PCR reads with MiXCR. The sample has more than 35,000 clones, less than 15% seen once; the top ten hold roughly 9.5%. Material for sequencing was blood. The receptor set was obtained from a female donor with papillary thyroid cancer or a benign thyroid nodule (not recorded which). Some clones in this sample may be carry-over from other donors' samples. Both conserved end residues are part of each CDR3. D genes are given only for firm matches. The listing skips clone size in some rows; elsewhere it reads once, few, many or a size class.

clone_size: many; j_call: TRBJ2-7; v_call: TRBV6-1; d_call: NA; cdr3_nt: TGTGCCAGCAGTCCCAGGGGCTCCTACGAGCAGTACTTC; cdr3_aa: CASSPRGSYEQYF
clone_size: many; j_call: TRBJ2-5; v_call: TRBV30; d_call: TRBD2; cdr3_nt: TGTGCCTGGAACGAGCCGGGAGGAGTGGAGACCCAGTACTTC; cdr3_aa: CAWNEPGGVETQYF
clone_size: few; j_call: TRBJ1-2; v_call: TRBV28; d_call: NA; cdr3_nt: TGTGCCAGCAGTTTCAGACAGGTTAACTATGGCTACACCTTC; cdr3_aa: CASSFRQVNYGYTF
clone_size: NA; j_call: TRBJ2-7; v_call: TRBV18; d_call: TRBD1; cdr3_nt: TGTGCCAGCTCACCGACAGGGGGCGCAGAGTACGAGCAGTACTTC; cdr3_aa: CASSPTGGAEYEQYF
clone_size: many; j_call: TRBJ1-5; v_call: TRBV6-2/TRBV6-3; d_call: NA; cdr3_nt: TGTGCCAGCAATGGGGCTTGGCAGCCCCAGCATTTT; cdr3_aa: CASNGAWQPQHF
clone_size: many; j_call: TRBJ1-4; v_call: TRBV11-2; d_call: TRBD1; cdr3_nt: TGTGCCAGCAGAACCTCGACAGGGTTGCACGAAAAACTGTTTTTT; cdr3_aa: CASRTSTGLHEKLFF
clone_size: many; j_call: TRBJ2-2; v_call: TRBV28; d_call: NA; cdr3_nt: TGTGCCAGCCTACGACGAGGTGACACCGGGGAGCTGTTTTTT; cdr3_aa: CASLRRGDTGELFF
clone_size: NA; j_call: TRBJ1-1; v_call: TRBV19; d_call: NA; cdr3_nt: TGCGCCAGTAGTATGGGGGTGGGGGCTGGCACTGAAGCTTTCTTT; cdr3_aa: CASSMGVGAGTEAFF
clone_size: many; j_call: TRBJ1-1; v_call: TRBV19; d_call: NA; cdr3_nt: TGTGCCAGTAACGGTCTTTGGGCTGTCACTGAAGCTTTCTTT; cdr3_aa: CASNGLWAVTEAFF
clone_size: few; j_call: TRBJ2-5; v_call: TRBV6-9; d_call: TRBD2; cdr3_nt: TGTGCCAGCAGTTCCACTAGCGTGGAGACCCAGTACTTC; cdr3_aa: CASSSTSVETQYF